This entry lists 14 T cell receptor beta chains sequenced from one sample in a study of blood T cell repertoires in COVID-19. Only in-frame clones appear in the TCRdb table, and some are missing; sequencing was by immunoSEQ multiplex PCR. The sample contains under 300,000 clones, around 86% of which appear only once. The material sequenced was peripheral blood. The receptors were sampled from a woman aged 55-75 years with active or convalescent COVID-19.

The rearrangement uses TRBV6-6 and TRBJ1-2, with 9 bases lining up with TRBD1. This CDR3 region has 14 residues. The germline CDR1 and CDR2 sequences are MNHNY and SVGAGI (reference sequence). Trimming removed 2 bases from V and 7 bases from J; junction bases left unmatched: 5. The chain's CDR3 is CASSYDRTGVGYTF. The CDR3, as DNA: TGTGCCAGCAGTTACGATAGGACAGGGGTTGGCTACACCTTC.

This clone has only one observation. The rearrangement uses TRBV15 and TRBJ1-5; D unresolved. The CDR3 contains 15 residues. The germline V gene has CDR1 LNHNV and CDR2 YYDKDF (reference sequence). V lost 1 base and J lost 6, with 13 bases in between. Here the CDR3 reads CATSRGDIVSQPQHF. CDR3 sequence (DNA): TGTGCCACCAGCAGAGGAGACATTGTGAGTCAGCCCCAGCATTTT.

This chain links TRBV30 with TRBJ1-4; TRBD1 is a possible D gene (6 bases). From germline, CDR1 is GTSNPN and CDR2 SVGIG (reference sequence). The ends were cut back, 1 base at V and 4 bases at J, with 16 bases in the middle. CDR3 length equals 16 residues. In DNA form, the CDR3 reads TGTGCCTGGAGTGCCTTGGGGGCAGGGCTTAATGAAAAACTGTTTTTT. Translated, it gives CAWSALGAGLNEKLFF. Variable domain in full (rest from reference TRBV30 and TRBJ1-4): SQTIHQWPATLVQPVGSPLSLECTVEGTSNPNLYWYRQAAGRGLQLLFYSVGIGQISSEVPQNLSASRPQDRQFILSSKKLLLSDSGFYLCAWSALGAGLNEKLFFGSGTQLSVL.

J is TRBJ1-1 and V is TRBV19; D unclear. This CDR3 comprises 14 residues. Germline V CDR1 and CDR2: LNHDA, SQIVND (reference sequence). Deletions cut 3 bases from V and 0 bases from J, with 8 bases between. The DNA of the CDR3 is TGTGCCAGTAGTATGAGTTCTTTGAACACTGAAGCTTTCTTT. This encodes CASSMSSLNTEAFF.

Only a few counts were recorded for this clone. The rearrangement uses TRBV6-5 and TRBJ1-2; D gene uncertain. The CDR3 loop spans 12 amino acids. Germline V gene sequence: CDR1 MNHEY, CDR2 SVGAGI. Deletions cut 5 bases from V and 4 bases from J, with 8 bases between. The CDR3 loop reads CASSNNGYGYTF. In nucleotides, the CDR3 is TGTGCCAGCAGTAATAACGGCTATGGCTACACCTTC.

CDR3 residues: CASSELGMWGVCYGYTF. In DNA, the CDR3 is TGCGCCAGCAGTGAATTGGGGATGTGGGGGGTATGTTATGGCTACACCTTC. The chain has TRBV10-1 and TRBJ1-2; D possibly corresponds to TRBD1 (5 bases). V was trimmed by 3 bases and J by 5 bases, leaving 22 bases between them. From germline, CDR1 is WNHNN and CDR2 SYGVQD (reference sequence). The CDR3 totals 17 residues.

The gene calls are TRBV7-2 and TRBJ2-5, with 8 bases matching TRBD2. Germline V lookup: CDR1 SGHTA, CDR2 FQGNSA. V gave up 10 bases and J gave up 5 bases; unmatched junction bases: 9. This CDR3 has 13 amino acids. This CDR3 reads CATERGPGETQYF. The DNA of the CDR3 is TGTGCCACGGAGCGGGGGCCTGGGGAGACCCAGTACTTC.

This chain connects TRBV19 to TRBJ2-7; TRBD1 aligns across 10 bases. Germline trimming cut 4 bases from V and 7 bases from J; bases unmatched to any gene: 10. In germline, CDR1 is LNHDA, CDR2 SQIVND (reference sequence). There are 15 residues in the CDR3. CDR3 coding DNA: TGTGCCAGTAGTAACGGCGGACAGGGGGTTGGGGAGCAGTACTTC. This translates into CASSNGGQGVGEQYF.

The rearrangement joins TRBV7-2 to TRBJ1-2, with 9 nucleotides matching TRBD1. Losses at the gene ends were 5 bases for V and 6 bases for J; bases not matched to a gene: 13. CDR1 SGHTA and CDR2 FQGNSA come from the germline V gene. The CDR3 length is 16 residues. In DNA form, the CDR3 reads TGTGCCAGCAGCCTCTACCGCACCGGGACAGGGAATGGCTACACCTTC. Encoded protein: CASSLYRTGTGNGYTF.

The V call is TRBV28, the J call TRBJ1-5; D is undetermined. CDR1 is MDHEN and CDR2 is SYDVKM in the germline V gene. The CDR3 covers 15 residues. Trimming took 5 bases from V and 3 from J, leaving 14 bases between them. The CDR3 spells CASSPGGRANQPQHF. CDR3 in DNA: TGTGCCAGCAGTCCCGGTGGGAGGGCCAATCAGCCCCAGCATTTT. Drawing the rest from reference TRBV28 and TRBJ1-5, the complete variable domain is DVKVTQSSRYLVKRTGEKVFLECVQDMDHENMFWYRQDPGLGLRLIYFSYDVKMKEKGDIPEGYSVSREKKERFSLILESASTNQTSMYLCASSPGGRANQPQHFGDGTRLSIL.

The rearrangement links TRBV19 to TRBJ2-1, with D possibly TRBD1 on 5 matching bases. From germline, CDR1 is LNHDA and CDR2 SQIVND (reference sequence). This CDR3 spans 14 amino acids. V shed 3 bases and J shed 2 bases, with 8 bases lying between them. CDR3 bases: TGTGCCAGTAGTATGGGGCAAGCCTACAATGAGCAGTTCTTC. Amino acids: CASSMGQAYNEQFF.

V and J are TRBV6-6 and TRBJ1-6; TRBD1 aligns across 8 bases. CDR3 length: 16 residues. The V segment lost 9 bases and the J segment 7 bases; nucleotides outside the gene matches: 14. Germline V lookup: CDR1 MNHNY, CDR2 SVGAGI (reference sequence). CDR3 nucleotide sequence: TGTGCCAGAGGGATCCGGACAGGGAACCCAAATTCACCCCTCCACTTT. This sequence encodes CARGIRTGNPNSPLHF.

The rearrangement uses TRBV19 and TRBJ1-2; D gene ambiguous. V was trimmed by 7 bases and J by 2 bases, leaving 29 bases between them. Germline loops: CDR1 LNHDA, CDR2 SQIVND (reference sequence). CDR3 size: 19 residues. The CDR3 region is CASTNNAPGVSIGNYGYTF. In nucleotides, the CDR3 is TGTGCCAGTACCAACAACGCCCCCGGGGTTAGCATTGGAAACTATGGCTACACCTTC.

A few counts support this clone. The J gene is TRBJ2-3, the V gene TRBV7-9; 12 nucleotides line up with TRBD2. CDR3 length equals 14 residues. Germline-derived CDR1 and CDR2 are SEHNR and FQNEAQ (reference sequence). V shed 6 bases and J 3 bases; nucleotides not matched to a gene: 1. The chain's CDR3 is CASRLAGGTDTQYF. The CDR3 region has the DNA TGTGCCAGCAGACTAGCGGGGGGAACAGATACGCAGTATTTT.